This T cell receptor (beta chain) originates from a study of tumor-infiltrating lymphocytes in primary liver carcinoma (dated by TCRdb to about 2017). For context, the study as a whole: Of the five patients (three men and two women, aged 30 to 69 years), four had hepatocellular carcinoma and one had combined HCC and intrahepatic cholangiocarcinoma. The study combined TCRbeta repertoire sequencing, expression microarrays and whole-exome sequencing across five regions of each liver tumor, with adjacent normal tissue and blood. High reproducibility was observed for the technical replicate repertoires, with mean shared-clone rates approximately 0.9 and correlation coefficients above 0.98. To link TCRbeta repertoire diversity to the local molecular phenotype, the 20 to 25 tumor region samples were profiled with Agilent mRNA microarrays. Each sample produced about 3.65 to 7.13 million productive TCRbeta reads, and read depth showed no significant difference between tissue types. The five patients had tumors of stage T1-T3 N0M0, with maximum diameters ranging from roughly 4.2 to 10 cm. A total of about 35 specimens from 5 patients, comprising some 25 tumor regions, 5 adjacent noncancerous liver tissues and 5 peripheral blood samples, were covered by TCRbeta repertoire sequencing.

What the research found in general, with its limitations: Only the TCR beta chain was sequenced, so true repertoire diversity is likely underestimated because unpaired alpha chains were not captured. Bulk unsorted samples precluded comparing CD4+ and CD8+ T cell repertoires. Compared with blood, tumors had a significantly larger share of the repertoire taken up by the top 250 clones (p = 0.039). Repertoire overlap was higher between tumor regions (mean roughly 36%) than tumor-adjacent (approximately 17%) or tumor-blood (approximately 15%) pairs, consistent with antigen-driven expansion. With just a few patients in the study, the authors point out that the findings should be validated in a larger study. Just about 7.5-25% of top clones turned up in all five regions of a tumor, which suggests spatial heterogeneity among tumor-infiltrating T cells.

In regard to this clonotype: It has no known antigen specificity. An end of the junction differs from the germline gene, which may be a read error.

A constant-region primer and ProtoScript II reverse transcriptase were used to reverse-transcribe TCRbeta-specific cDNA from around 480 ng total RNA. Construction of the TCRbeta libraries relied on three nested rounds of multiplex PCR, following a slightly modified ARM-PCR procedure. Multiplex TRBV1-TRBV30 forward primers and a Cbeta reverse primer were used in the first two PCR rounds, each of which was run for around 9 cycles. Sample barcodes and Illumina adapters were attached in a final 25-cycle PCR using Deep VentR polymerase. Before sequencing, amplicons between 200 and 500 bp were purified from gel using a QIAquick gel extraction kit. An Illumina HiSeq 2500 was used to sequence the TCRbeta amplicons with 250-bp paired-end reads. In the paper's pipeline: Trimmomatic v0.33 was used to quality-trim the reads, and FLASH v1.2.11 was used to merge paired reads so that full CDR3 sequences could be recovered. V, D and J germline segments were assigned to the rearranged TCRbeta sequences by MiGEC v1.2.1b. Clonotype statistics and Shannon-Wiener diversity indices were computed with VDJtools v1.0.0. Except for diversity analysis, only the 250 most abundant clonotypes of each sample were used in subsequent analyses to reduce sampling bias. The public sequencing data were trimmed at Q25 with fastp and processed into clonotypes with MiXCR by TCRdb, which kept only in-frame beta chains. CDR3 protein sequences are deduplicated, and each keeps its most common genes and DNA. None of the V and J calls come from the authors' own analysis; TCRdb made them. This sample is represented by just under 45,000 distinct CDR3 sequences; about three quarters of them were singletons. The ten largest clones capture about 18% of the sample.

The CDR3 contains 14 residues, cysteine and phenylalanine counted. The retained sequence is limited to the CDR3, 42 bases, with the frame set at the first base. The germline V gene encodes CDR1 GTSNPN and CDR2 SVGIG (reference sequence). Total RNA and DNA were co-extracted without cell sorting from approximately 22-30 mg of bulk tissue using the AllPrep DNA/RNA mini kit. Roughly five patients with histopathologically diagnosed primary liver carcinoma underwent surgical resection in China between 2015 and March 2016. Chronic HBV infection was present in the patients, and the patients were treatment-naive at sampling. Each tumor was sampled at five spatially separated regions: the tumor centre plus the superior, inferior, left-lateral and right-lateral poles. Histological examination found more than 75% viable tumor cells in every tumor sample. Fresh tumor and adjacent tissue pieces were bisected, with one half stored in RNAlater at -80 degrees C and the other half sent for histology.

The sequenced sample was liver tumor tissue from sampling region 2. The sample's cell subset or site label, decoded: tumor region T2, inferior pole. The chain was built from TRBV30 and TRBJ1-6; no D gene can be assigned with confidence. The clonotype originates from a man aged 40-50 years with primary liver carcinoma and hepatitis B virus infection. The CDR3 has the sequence CAWRGQPNNSPPHF. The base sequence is TGTGCCTGGAGAGGGCAGCCAAATAATTCACCCCCCCACTTT.